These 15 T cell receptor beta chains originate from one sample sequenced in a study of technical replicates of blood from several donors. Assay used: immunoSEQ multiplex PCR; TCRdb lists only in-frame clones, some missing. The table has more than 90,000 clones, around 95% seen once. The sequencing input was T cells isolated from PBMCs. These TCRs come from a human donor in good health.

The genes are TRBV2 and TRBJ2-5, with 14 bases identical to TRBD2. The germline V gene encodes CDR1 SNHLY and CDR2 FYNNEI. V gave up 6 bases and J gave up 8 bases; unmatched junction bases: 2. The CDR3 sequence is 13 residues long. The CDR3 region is CASSGLAGGTQYF. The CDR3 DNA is TGTGCCAGCAGCGGACTAGCGGGAGGCACCCAGTACTTC.

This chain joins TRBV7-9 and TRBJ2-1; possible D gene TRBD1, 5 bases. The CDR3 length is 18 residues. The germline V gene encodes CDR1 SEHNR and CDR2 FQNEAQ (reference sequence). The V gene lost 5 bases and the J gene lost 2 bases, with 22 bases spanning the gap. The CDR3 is CASSPQDRQRNPYNEQFF. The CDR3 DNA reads TGTGCCAGCAGCCCACAAGATCGACAGCGAAATCCCTACAATGAGCAGTTCTTC.

The CDR3 DNA reads as TGTGCCAGCAGCGCGGACAGGCCGAACACTGAAGCTTTCTTT. Its translation is CASSADRPNTEAFF. V and J are TRBV7-9 and TRBJ1-1; TRBD1 agrees at 7 bases. The CDR3 covers 14 residues. V gave up 5 bases and J gave up 1 base; unmatched junction bases: 4. Germline V gives CDR1 SEHNR, CDR2 FQNEAQ (reference sequence).

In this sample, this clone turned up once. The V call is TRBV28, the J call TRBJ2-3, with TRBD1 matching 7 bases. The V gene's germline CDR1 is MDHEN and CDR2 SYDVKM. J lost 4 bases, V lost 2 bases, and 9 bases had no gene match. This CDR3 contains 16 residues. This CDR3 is CASSLTGTVRADTQYF. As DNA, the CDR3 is TGTGCCAGCAGTTTAACCGGGACAGTAAGAGCAGATACGCAGTATTTT.

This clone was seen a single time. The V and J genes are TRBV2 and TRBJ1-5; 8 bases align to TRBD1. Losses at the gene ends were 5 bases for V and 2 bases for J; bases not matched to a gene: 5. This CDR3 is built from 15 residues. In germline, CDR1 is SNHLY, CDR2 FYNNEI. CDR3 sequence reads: CASSTGQGGNQPQHF. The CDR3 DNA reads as TGTGCCAGCAGTACCGGACAGGGAGGCAATCAGCCCCAGCATTTT.

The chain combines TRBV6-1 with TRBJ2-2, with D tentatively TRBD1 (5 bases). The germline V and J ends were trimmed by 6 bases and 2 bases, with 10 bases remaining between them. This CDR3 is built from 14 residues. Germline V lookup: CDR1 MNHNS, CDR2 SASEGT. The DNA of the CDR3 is TGTGCCAGCAGGGACCAGGGAAACACCGGGGAGCTGTTTTTT. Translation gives CASRDQGNTGELFF.

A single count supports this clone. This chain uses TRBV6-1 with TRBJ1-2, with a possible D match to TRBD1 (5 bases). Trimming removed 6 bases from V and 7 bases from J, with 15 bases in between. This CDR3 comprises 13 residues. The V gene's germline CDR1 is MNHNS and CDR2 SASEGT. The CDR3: CASSADNNGGYTF. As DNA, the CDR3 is TGTGCCAGCAGCGCGGACAATAACGGTGGCTACACCTTC.

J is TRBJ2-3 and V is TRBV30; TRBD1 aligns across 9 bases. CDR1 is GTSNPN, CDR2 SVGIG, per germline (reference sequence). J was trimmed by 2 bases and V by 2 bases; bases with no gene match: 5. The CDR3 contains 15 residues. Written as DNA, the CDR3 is TGTGCCTGGAGTATGGGACAGGGCGACACAGATACGCAGTATTTT. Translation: CAWSMGQGDTDTQYF.

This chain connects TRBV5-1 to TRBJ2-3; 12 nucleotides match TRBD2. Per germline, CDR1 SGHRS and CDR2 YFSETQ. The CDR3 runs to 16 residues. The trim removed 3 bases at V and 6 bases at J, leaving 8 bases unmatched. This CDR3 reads CASSSGLAGMLDTQYF. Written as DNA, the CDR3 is TGCGCCAGCAGCTCAGGACTAGCGGGAATGTTGGATACGCAGTATTTT. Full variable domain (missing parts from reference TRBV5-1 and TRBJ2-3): KAGVTQTPRYLIKTRGQQVTLSCSPISGHRSVSWYQQTPGQGLQFLFEYFSETQRNKGNFPGRFSGRQFSNSRSEMNVSTLELGDSALYLCASSSGLAGMLDTQYFGPGTRLTVL.

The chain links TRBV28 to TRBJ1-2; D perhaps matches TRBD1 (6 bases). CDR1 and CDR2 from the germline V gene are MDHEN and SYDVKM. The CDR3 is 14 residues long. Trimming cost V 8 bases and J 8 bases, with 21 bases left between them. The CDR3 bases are TGTGCCAGCGTCGGAGGTCTGGGGGCGGAAGGCTACACCTTC. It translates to CASVGGLGAEGYTF.

CDR3 residues: CASSFPGNQAEGYTF. The CDR3 region has the DNA TGTGCCAGCAGCTTCCCGGGGAACCAGGCGGAGGGCTACACCTTC. The chain combines TRBV7-9 with TRBJ1-2; D ambiguous. The CDR3 covers 15 residues. V lost 3 bases and J 8 bases, leaving 19 bases between the germline ends. Germline CDR1 and CDR2: SEHNR and FQNEAQ (reference sequence).

The DNA for the CDR3 is TGTGCCAGCAGGATCAGGGGGCTTGAGATCACTGAAGCTTTCTTT. It codes for CASRIRGLEITEAFF. This chain uses TRBV11-3 with TRBJ1-1; 8 nucleotides line up with TRBD1. Unmatched junction bases numbered 10, after V lost 6 bases and J lost 4 bases. The CDR3 is made up of 15 amino acids. Germline V CDR1 and CDR2: SGHNT, YENEEA. Based on the CDR3 plus reference TRBV11-3 and TRBJ1-1, the full variable domain is EAGVVQSPRYKIIEKKQPVAFWCNPISGHNTLYWYLQNLGQGPELLIRYENEEAVDDSQLPKDRFSAERLKGVDSTLKIQPAELGDSAVYLCASRIRGLEITEAFFGQGTRLTVV.

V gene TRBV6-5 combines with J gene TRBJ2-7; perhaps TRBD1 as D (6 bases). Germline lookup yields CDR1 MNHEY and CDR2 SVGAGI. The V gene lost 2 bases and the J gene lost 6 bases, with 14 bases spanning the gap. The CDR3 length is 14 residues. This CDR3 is CASSYKGTRVEQYF. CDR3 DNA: TGTGCCAGCAGTTACAAAGGGACAAGGGTCGAGCAGTACTTC.

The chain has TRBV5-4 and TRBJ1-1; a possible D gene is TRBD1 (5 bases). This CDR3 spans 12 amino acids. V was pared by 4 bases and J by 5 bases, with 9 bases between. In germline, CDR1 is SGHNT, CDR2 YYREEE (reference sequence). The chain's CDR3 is CASSGALTEAFF. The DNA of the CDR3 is TGTGCCAGCAGCGGGGCCCTTACTGAAGCTTTCTTT.

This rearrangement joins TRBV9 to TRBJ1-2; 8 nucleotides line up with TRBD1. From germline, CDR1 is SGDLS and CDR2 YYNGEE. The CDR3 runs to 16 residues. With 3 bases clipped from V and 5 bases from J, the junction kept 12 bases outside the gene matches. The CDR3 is CASSARTGQAPYGYTF. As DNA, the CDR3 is TGTGCCAGCAGCGCGAGAACGGGACAGGCCCCGTATGGCTACACCTTC.